The 21 T cell receptor beta chains below were found in one sample sequenced in a study of identical twins. From the 5' RACE reads, TCRdb called clonotypes with MiXCR, one entry per CDR3 protein. The top ten clones hold around 12% of a sample with a few hundred thousand distinct CDR3 sequences, roughly 18% of them seen once. Sequencing used naive T cells sorted from blood. The receptors here all came from a middle-aged man in good health.

This clonotype appeared a few times. The chain combines TRBV20-1 with TRBJ2-1, with 9 bases matching TRBD2. The CDR3 totals 16 residues. Germline V gives CDR1 DFQATT, CDR2 SNEGSKA (reference sequence). Trimming took 6 bases from V and 5 from J; bases not matched to a gene: 14. The CDR3 nucleotides are TGCAGTGCCCCTTACAGAATAGCGGGAGTAGACAATGAGCAGTTCTTC. Its protein product is CSAPYRIAGVDNEQFF.

This chain uses TRBV6-5 with TRBJ2-1, with D perhaps assigned TRBD1 or TRBD2 (5 bases each). This CDR3 is built from 16 residues. Germline V CDR1 and CDR2: MNHEY, SVGAGI. V was shortened by 2 bases and J by 4 bases, with 15 bases between the two germline ends. In DNA, the CDR3 is TGTGCCAGCAGTTACCGGATACGGGACGCATACAATGAGCAGTTCTTC. Translated: CASSYRIRDAYNEQFF.

V usage is TRBV29-1 and J usage is TRBJ1-1, with unresolved D. Trimming cost V 7 bases and J 0 bases, with 9 bases left between them. This CDR3 is 12 amino acids long. CDR1 is SQVTM, CDR2 ANQGSEA, per germline. CDR3 sequence (DNA): TGCAGCGCTGCAGCCATGAACACTGAAGCTTTCTTT. The encoded protein is CSAAAMNTEAFF.

This clonotype was seen many times. V and J are TRBV20-1 and TRBJ2-5; 11 bases agree with TRBD1. The CDR3 consists of 13 residues. V dropped 8 bases and J dropped 5; count of bases not matched to a gene: 7. Germline CDR1 DFQATT, CDR2 SNEGSKA (reference sequence). In DNA, the CDR3 is TGCAGTATTCGGACAGGGGGCTGGGAGACCCAGTACTTC. As protein: CSIRTGGWETQYF.

V is TRBV4-3 and J is TRBJ2-2, with a possible D match to TRBD1 (5 bases). With 0 bases removed from V and 3 bases from J, the gap between germline ends came to 8 bases. CDR3 length: 15 residues. Looked up from germline, CDR1 is LGHNA and CDR2 is YSLEER. Written as DNA, the CDR3 is TGCGCCAGCAGCCAAGAGGCAGGGTACACCGGGGAGCTGTTTTTT. Amino acid sequence: CASSQEAGYTGELFF.

This clonotype was seen many times. V and J are TRBV5-1 and TRBJ2-7, with 11 bases lining up with TRBD2. CDR1 and CDR2 (germline): SGHRS, YFSETQ. With 3 bases clipped from V and 7 bases from J, the junction kept 9 bases outside the gene matches. This CDR3 spans 15 amino acids. The CDR3 protein is CASSSIAGGPKEQYF. Here the CDR3 DNA reads TGCGCCAGCAGCTCGATAGCGGGAGGGCCTAAAGAGCAGTACTTC.

The rearrangement links TRBV11-3 to TRBJ2-3, with D perhaps TRBD1 (5 bases). Between the trimmed V and J ends, which lost 2 bases and 5 bases, there was a span of 11 bases. Germline V gives CDR1 SGHNT, CDR2 YENEEA. The length of the CDR3 is 14 residues. The CDR3, as DNA: TGTGCCAGCAGCTTACGTGGGGCTGGAGATACGCAGTATTTT. Its protein product is CASSLRGAGDTQYF.

The J gene is TRBJ2-4, the V gene TRBV7-2; 10 nucleotides agree with TRBD1. The germline V gene encodes CDR1 SGHTA and CDR2 FQGNSA. This CDR3 region has 14 residues. V dropped 5 bases and J dropped 9; count of bases not matched to a gene: 7. The chain's CDR3 is CASSRAGQGGIQYF. CDR3 nucleotide sequence: TGTGCCAGCAGCAGAGCTGGACAGGGGGGCATTCAGTACTTC.

There are a few counts of this clonotype. This chain joins TRBV6-5 and TRBJ2-3; 8 bases agree with TRBD2. Germline CDR1 is MNHEY and CDR2 is SVGAGI. With 1 base clipped from V and 6 bases from J, the junction kept 3 bases outside the gene matches. This CDR3 has 14 residues. The DNA for the CDR3 is TGTGCCAGCAGTTACTTCGGGAGGGCGGATACGCAGTATTTT. Translated, it gives CASSYFGRADTQYF.

The rearrangement joins TRBV6-2 or TRBV6-3 to TRBJ2-7; the D is unclear. Trimming removed 6 bases at V and 3 bases at J, with 12 bases between. Germline V lookup: CDR1 MNHEY, CDR2 SVGEGT. The CDR3 is made up of 13 amino acids. In DNA form, the CDR3 reads TGTGCCAGCAGGTCATGGCGTTACTACGAGCAGTACTTC. Translation gives CASRSWRYYEQYF.

This clonotype was found a few times. The chain recombines TRBV3-1 with TRBJ2-3; tentative D call: TRBD1 (5 bases). This CDR3 is built from 16 residues. Trimming removed 0 bases at V and 0 bases at J, with 10 bases between. Germline-derived CDR1 and CDR2 are LGHDT and YNNKEL (reference sequence). As DNA, the CDR3 is TGTGCCAGCAGCCAAGATATAGGACAAAGCACAGATACGCAGTATTTT. This sequence encodes CASSQDIGQSTDTQYF.

The chain is built from TRBV5-1 and TRBJ2-1; 9 bases agree with TRBD2. The J segment lost 8 bases and the V segment lost 5 bases, leaving 8 bases of the junction unmatched. The germline CDR1 and CDR2 sequences are SGHRS and YFSETQ. This CDR3 is 14 amino acids long. The CDR3 sequence is CASSPLSGSHEQFF. In DNA, the CDR3 is TGCGCCAGCAGTCCTCTTAGCGGGAGTCATGAGCAGTTCTTC.

This clonotype was seen repeatedly, ten times or more. The CDR3, as DNA: TGTGCCATCAGGAATGGGGGCAACTATGGCTACACCTTC. Its translation is CAIRNGGNYGYTF. V gene TRBV10-3 combines with J gene TRBJ1-2; possible D gene TRBD1, 6 bases. This CDR3 comprises 13 residues. V was clipped by 6 bases and J by 2 bases, with 10 bases between them. CDR1 and CDR2 (germline): ENHRY, SYGVKD.

This clonotype was seen a few times. V and J are TRBV6-2 or TRBV6-3 and TRBJ2-7; D perhaps matches TRBD1 (6 bases). The V gene's germline CDR1 is MNHEY and CDR2 SVGEGT. V was cut by 4 bases and J by 0 bases, with 16 bases left in between. The CDR3 spans 16 residues. CDR3 region: CASSSPDRATSYEQYF. The DNA for the CDR3 is TGTGCCAGCAGTTCCCCGGACAGAGCCACCTCCTACGAGCAGTACTTC.

This clonotype was detected many times. The DNA for the CDR3 is TGTGCCAGCAGTGAATTTGGGGCAGGGACTAGCAATCAGCCCCAGCATTTT. The encoded protein is CASSEFGAGTSNQPQHF. The chain has TRBV6-1 and TRBJ1-5; a weak D match, TRBD1 (5 bases). V lost 2 bases and J 0 bases, leaving 14 bases between the germline ends. The CDR3 runs to 17 residues. Germline V gene sequence: CDR1 MNHNS, CDR2 SASEGT.

The chain links TRBV6-1 to TRBJ2-1; D is possibly TRBD2 (6 bases). This CDR3 is 15 amino acids long. Germline loops: CDR1 MNHNS, CDR2 SASEGT. V was trimmed by 5 bases and J by 4 bases, leaving 15 bases between them. In nucleotides, the CDR3 is TGTGCCAGCAGTAAAGAGCGGGCGGCTTACAATGAGCAGTTCTTC. As protein: CASSKERAAYNEQFF.

This clonotype was seen repeatedly, ten times or more. The J gene is TRBJ2-7, the V gene TRBV6-5; 9 bases agree with TRBD2. This CDR3 is 15 amino acids long. The germline gives CDR1 MNHEY, CDR2 SVGAGI. With V trimmed by 2 bases and J by 3 bases, 5 bases remained unmatched. CDR3 nucleotide sequence: TGTGCCAGCAGTTACGGTCTAGCGGGGAACTACGAGCAGTACTTC. Its protein is CASSYGLAGNYEQYF.

The V gene is TRBV6-2 or TRBV6-3, the J gene TRBJ1-2; D remains unclear. The germline V gene encodes CDR1 MNHEY and CDR2 SVGEGT. The CDR3 is 13 residues long. V lost 7 bases and J lost 0, with 9 bases in between. CDR3 DNA: TGTGCCAGCACCCCTCGAACTAACTATGGCTACACCTTC. Encoded protein: CASTPRTNYGYTF.

This clonotype was seen a handful of times. The V and J genes are TRBV27 and TRBJ2-1; D is perhaps TRBD1 or TRBD2 (6 bases each). Germline lookup yields CDR1 MNHEY and CDR2 SMNVEV (reference sequence). The CDR3 sequence is 15 residues long. V was shortened by 3 bases and J by 1 base, with 10 bases between the two germline ends. The CDR3 DNA follows: TGTGCCAGCAGTTTTGGGGGGCTGTCCTACAATGAGCAGTTCTTC. This sequence encodes CASSFGGLSYNEQFF.

V gene TRBV20-1 combines with J gene TRBJ1-1, with 8 positions matching TRBD1. CDR1 DFQATT and CDR2 SNEGSKA come from the germline V gene (reference sequence). The CDR3 loop spans 13 amino acids. After removal of 5 bases from V and 1 base from J, the junction contained 3 bases not matched to a gene. The CDR3: CSARTGRNTEAFF. DNA for the CDR3: TGCAGTGCTCGGACAGGGAGGAACACTGAAGCTTTCTTT.

The V gene is TRBV5-1, the J gene TRBJ2-7; 8 nucleotides line up with TRBD1. CDR3 length: 16 residues. The trim removed 0 bases at V and 4 bases at J, leaving 9 bases unmatched. From germline, CDR1 is SGHRS and CDR2 YFSETQ. CDR3 nucleotides: TGCGCCAGCAGCTTGGCCACCGGGACAGGATCGTACGAGCAGTACTTC. Translating gives CASSLATGTGSYEQYF.